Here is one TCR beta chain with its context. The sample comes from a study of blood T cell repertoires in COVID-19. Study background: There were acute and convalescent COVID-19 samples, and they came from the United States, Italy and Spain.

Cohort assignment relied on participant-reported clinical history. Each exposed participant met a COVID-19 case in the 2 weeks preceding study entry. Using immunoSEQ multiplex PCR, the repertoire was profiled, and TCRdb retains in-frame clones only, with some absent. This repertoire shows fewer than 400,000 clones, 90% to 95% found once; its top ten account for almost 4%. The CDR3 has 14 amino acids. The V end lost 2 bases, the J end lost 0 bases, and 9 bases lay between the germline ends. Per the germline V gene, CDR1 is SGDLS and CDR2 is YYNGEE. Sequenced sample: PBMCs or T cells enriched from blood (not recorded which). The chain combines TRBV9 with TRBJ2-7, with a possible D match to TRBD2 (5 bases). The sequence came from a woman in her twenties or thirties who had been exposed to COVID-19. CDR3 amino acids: CASSVKGSSYEQYF. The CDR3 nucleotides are TGTGCCAGCAGCGTTAAAGGGAGCTCCTACGAGCAGTACTTC. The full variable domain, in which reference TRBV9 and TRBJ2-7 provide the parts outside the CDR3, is DSGVTQTPKHLITATGQRVTLRCSPRSGDLSVYWYQQSLDQGLQFLIQYYNGEERAKGNILERFSAQQFPDLHSELNLSSLELGDSALYFCASSVKGSSYEQYFGPGTRLTVT.